The source of this T cell receptor (beta chain) is a study of T cells in Graves' hyperthyroidism and ophthalmopathy. Exclusion criteria comprised uncontrolled infection, other autoimmune disease, pregnancy or lactation. This CDR3 is 13 amino acids long. Germline lookup yields CDR1 MDHEN and CDR2 SYDVKM. The V end was cut by 8 bases, the J end by 7 bases, with 16 bases between. Study-level results: Before onset, by a median of 6.5 months, the model predicted ophthalmopathy.

This clonotype has at least ten counts. Its antigen is unknown. TCR beta CDR3 region amplification was performed from RNA transcripts. Primed by the HTBI set, a first-round RT-PCR was run on the TCR CDR3. TCRdb processed the multiplex PCR reads anew with MiXCR; each CDR3 protein has one entry. The repertoire consists of about 350,000 distinct CDR3 sequences, with over 11% occurring once and the leading ten covering roughly 25%. The chain carries TRBV28 and TRBJ2-3; the D gene is possibly TRBD2 (6 bases). This TCR was recovered from a young woman with Graves' hyperthyroidism. The sequenced sample consisted of blood. The CDR3 protein is CASYVSGTHTQYF. Written as DNA, the CDR3 is TGTGCCAGCTATGTCTCCGGGACTCATACGCAGTATTTT.